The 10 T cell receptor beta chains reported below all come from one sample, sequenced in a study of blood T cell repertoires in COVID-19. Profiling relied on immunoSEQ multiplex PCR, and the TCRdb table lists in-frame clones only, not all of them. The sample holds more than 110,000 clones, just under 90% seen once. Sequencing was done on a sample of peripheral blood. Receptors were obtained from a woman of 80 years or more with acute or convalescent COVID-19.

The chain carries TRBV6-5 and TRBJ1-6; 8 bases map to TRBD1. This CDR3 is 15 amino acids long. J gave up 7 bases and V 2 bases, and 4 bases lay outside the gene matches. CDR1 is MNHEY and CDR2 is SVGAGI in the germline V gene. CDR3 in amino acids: CASSYDRGPNSPLHF. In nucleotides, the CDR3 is TGTGCCAGCAGTTACGACAGGGGTCCGAATTCACCCCTCCACTTT.

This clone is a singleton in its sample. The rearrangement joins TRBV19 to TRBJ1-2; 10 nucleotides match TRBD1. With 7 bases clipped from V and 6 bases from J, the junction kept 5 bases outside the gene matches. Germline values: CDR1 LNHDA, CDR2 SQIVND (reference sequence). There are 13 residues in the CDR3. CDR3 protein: CASKRDRGDGYTF. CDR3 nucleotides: TGTGCCAGTAAGAGGGACAGGGGAGATGGCTACACCTTC.

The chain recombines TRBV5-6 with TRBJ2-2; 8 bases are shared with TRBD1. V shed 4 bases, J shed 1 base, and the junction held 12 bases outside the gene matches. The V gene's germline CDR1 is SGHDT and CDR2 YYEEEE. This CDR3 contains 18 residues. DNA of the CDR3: TGTGCCAGCAGCCAACCCCCCGGGACAGGCCGGAACACCGGGGAGCTGTTTTTT. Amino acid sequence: CASSQPPGTGRNTGELFF.

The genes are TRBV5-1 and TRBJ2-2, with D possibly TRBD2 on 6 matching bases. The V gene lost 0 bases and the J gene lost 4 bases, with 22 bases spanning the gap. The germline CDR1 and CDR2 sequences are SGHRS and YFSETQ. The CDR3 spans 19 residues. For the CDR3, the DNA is TGCGCCAGCAGCTTGGCCGGGCCCGGGTGGAGGGGACGCACCGGGGAGCTGTTTTTT. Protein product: CASSLAGPGWRGRTGELFF. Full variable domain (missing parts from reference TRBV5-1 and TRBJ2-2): KAGVTQTPRYLIKTRGQQVTLSCSPISGHRSVSWYQQTPGQGLQFLFEYFSETQRNKGNFPGRFSGRQFSNSRSEMNVSTLELGDSALYLCASSLAGPGWRGRTGELFFGEGSRLTVL.

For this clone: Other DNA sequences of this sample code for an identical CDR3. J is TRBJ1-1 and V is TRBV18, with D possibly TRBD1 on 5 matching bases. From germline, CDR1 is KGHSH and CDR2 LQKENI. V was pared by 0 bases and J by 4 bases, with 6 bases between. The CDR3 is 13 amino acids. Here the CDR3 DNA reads TGTGCCAGCTCACCACCAGGGGCCACTGAAGCTTTCTTT. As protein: CASSPPGATEAFF.

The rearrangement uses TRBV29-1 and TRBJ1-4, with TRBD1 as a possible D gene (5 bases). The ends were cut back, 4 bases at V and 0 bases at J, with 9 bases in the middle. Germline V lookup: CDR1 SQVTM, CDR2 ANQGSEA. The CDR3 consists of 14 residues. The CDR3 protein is CSVGGPPTNEKLFF. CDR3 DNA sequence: TGCAGCGTTGGGGGCCCTCCAACTAATGAAAAACTGTTTTTT.

The CDR3 DNA reads as TGTGCCAGCAGTTACGGGGCCGTAGCTTTCTTT. Encoded protein: CASSYGAVAFF. This chain joins TRBV6-5 and TRBJ1-1; TRBD1 might be the D (5 bases). CDR1 MNHEY and CDR2 SVGAGI come from the germline V gene. The ends were cut back, 2 bases at V and 10 bases at J, with 8 bases in the middle. The CDR3 consists of 11 residues.

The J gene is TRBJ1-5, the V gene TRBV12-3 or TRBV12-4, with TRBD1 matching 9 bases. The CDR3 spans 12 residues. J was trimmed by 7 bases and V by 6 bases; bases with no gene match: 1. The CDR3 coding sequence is TGTGCCAGCAGGACAGGGGGGCAGCCCCAGCATTTT. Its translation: CASRTGGQPQHF.

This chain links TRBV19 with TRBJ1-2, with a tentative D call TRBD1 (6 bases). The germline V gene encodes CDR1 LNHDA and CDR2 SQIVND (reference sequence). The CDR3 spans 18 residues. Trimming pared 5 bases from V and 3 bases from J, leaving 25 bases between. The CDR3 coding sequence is TGTGCCAGTAGTCTCTCCCCGGGCACAGGGTATGTGGACTATGGCTACACCTTC. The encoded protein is CASSLSPGTGYVDYGYTF.

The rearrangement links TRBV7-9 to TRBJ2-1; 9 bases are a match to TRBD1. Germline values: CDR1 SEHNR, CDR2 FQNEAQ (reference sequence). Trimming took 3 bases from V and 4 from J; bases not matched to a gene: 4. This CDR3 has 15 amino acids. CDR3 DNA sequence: TGTGCCAGCAGCTTTGGACAGGGGAGGTACAATGAGCAGTTCTTC. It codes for CASSFGQGRYNEQFF.